One sample yielded the 29 T cell receptor beta chains listed below, sequenced in a study of breast tumors, draining lymph nodes, adjacent tissues. The lymph nodes were axillary draining lymph nodes from breast cancer patients. MiXCR, applied by TCRdb to the multiplex PCR reads, yields one record per CDR3 protein. The sample yields 200,000 or so distinct CDR3 sequences, roughly 29% seen once. The sample consisted of axillary lymph node tissue. These receptors all stem from a female donor with breast cancer. Some clones in this sample may be carry-over from other donors' samples.

This clonotype was counted at least ten times. V and J are TRBV10-2 and TRBJ2-2, with 8 bases matching TRBD2. Germline lookup yields CDR1 WSHSY and CDR2 SAAADI. The CDR3 runs to 15 residues. Unmatched junction bases numbered 10, after V lost 8 bases and J lost 5 bases. The CDR3 bases are TGCGCCAGCGAGGTAGCGGGAAGTGGTACCGGGGAGCTGTTTTTT. Amino acid sequence: CASEVAGSGTGELFF.

Ten or more counts support this clonotype. The chain is built from TRBV7-2 and TRBJ1-2, with D possibly matching TRBD1 (6 bases). Germline assignment: CDR1 SGHTA and CDR2 FQGNSA. The CDR3 contains 13 residues. Trimming left V 5 bases short and J 3 bases short, with 10 bases between. The CDR3 nucleotides read TGTGCCAGCAGCCGATACAGGGACTATGGCTACACCTTC. Its translation: CASSRYRDYGYTF.

CDR3 sequence: CASSLRNTAGGRSETQYF. The CDR3, as DNA: TGTGCCAGCAGCTTGAGAAATACAGCGGGGGGGCGATCCGAGACCCAGTACTTC. The V and J genes are TRBV5-4 and TRBJ2-5, with 10 bases that match TRBD2. The CDR3 sequence is 18 residues long. CDR1 is SGHNT and CDR2 is YYREEE in the germline V gene (reference sequence). Trimming at V came to 1 base and at J to 5 bases, leaving 14 bases not matched to a gene.

The V and J genes are TRBV7-2 and TRBJ2-6, with D perhaps assigned TRBD1 or TRBD2 (5 bases each). Per the germline V gene, CDR1 is SGHTA and CDR2 is FQGNSA. The V and J ends lost 5 bases and 0 bases respectively, with 14 bases between them. The CDR3 covers 17 residues. Here the CDR3 reads CASSRGLPHSGANVLTF. CDR3 bases: TGTGCCAGCAGCCGGGGCCTTCCCCACTCTGGGGCCAACGTCCTGACTTTC.

This clonotype has ten or more counts. The chain recombines TRBV7-9 with TRBJ2-7, with a possible D match to TRBD2 (5 bases). The CDR3 loop spans 18 amino acids. Germline values: CDR1 SEHNR, CDR2 FQNEAQ (reference sequence). Trimming took 5 bases from V and 2 from J, leaving 25 bases between them. CDR3 loop: CASSEGRSGRQFAYEQYF. CDR3 sequence (DNA): TGTGCCAGCAGCGAGGGTAGGTCGGGCAGGCAATTCGCCTACGAGCAGTACTTC.

Many counts were recorded for this clonotype. This rearrangement joins TRBV19 to TRBJ2-3, with 8 bases that match TRBD1. CDR3 length: 15 amino acids. Trimming cost V 4 bases and J 1 base; bases outside gene matches: 4. Germline lookup yields CDR1 LNHDA and CDR2 SQIVND (reference sequence). In DNA form, the CDR3 reads TGTGCCAGTAGTACTCAGGGGGCTGGCACAGATACGCAGTATTTT. Its protein product is CASSTQGAGTDTQYF.

V usage is TRBV6-5 and J usage is TRBJ1-1; TRBD1 matches at 7 bases. The junction had 2 bases not matched to a gene; V was cut back by 2 bases and J by 5 bases. The CDR3 contains 13 residues. The germline V gene encodes CDR1 MNHEY and CDR2 SVGAGI. The CDR3 protein is CASSYTGETEAFF. CDR3 DNA sequence: TGTGCCAGCAGTTACACAGGGGAGACTGAAGCTTTCTTT.

This clonotype has ten or more counts. V usage is TRBV14 and J usage is TRBJ2-7; a possible D gene is TRBD2 (6 bases). The CDR3 has 13 amino acids. Germline CDR1 SGHDN, CDR2 FVKESK. V gave up 4 bases and J gave up 1 base, with 8 bases separating them. CDR3: CASSRGNSYEQYF. The CDR3 coding sequence is TGTGCCAGCAGCCGCGGGAATTCCTACGAGCAGTACTTC.

The chain recombines TRBV2 with TRBJ2-3; TRBD2 might be the D (6 bases). CDR3 length: 17 residues. Trimming cost V 2 bases and J 3 bases, with 18 bases left between them. Germline CDR1 and CDR2: SNHLY and FYNNEI. As DNA, the CDR3 is TGTGCCAGCAGTGAATCGCGCTCGGGAGCAGTGACAGATACGCAGTATTTT. Its translation: CASSESRSGAVTDTQYF.

The rearrangement links TRBV7-9 to TRBJ2-1; tentatively, D is TRBD2 (5 bases). V was pared by 3 bases and J by 7 bases, with 7 bases between. The CDR3 runs 12 residues. CDR1 and CDR2 from the germline V gene are SEHNR and FQNEAQ (reference sequence). The CDR3: CASSLIANEQFF. CDR3 coding DNA: TGTGCCAGCAGCTTGATAGCGAATGAGCAGTTCTTC.

This clonotype came up a few times. A much bigger clone sits one base away, suggesting this may be a read error. It is likely a read error, because the conserved phenylalanine at the end of the CDR3 is missing. The V call is TRBV7-9, the J call TRBJ2-7, with D unclear. This CDR3 has 14 residues. From germline, CDR1 is SEHNR and CDR2 FQNEAQ (reference sequence). The V and J ends lost 3 bases and 5 bases respectively, with 14 bases between them. CDR3 coding DNA: TGTGCCAGCAGCTTCGGGTCCCCGAGGAACGAGCAGTACCTC. It translates to CASSFGSPRNEQYL.

The table lists this clonotype with many counts. The chain uses TRBV30 and TRBJ2-5; TRBD2 agrees at 7 bases. The CDR3 extends over 15 amino acids. The ends lost 2 bases at V and 1 base at J; junction bases unmatched: 7. Germline V gene lookup returns CDR1 GTSNPN and CDR2 SVGIG (reference sequence). The CDR3 reads CAWSITSGVQETQYF. For the CDR3, the DNA is TGTGCCTGGAGTATTACAAGCGGGGTCCAAGAGACCCAGTACTTC.

Points on this clonotype: One base away lies a much larger clone, so this may be a sequencing read error. This chain uses TRBV9 with TRBJ2-1, with a weak D call TRBD2 (6 bases). CDR3 length: 14 amino acids. Germline assignment: CDR1 SGDLS and CDR2 YYNGEE. The CDR3 reads CASSVGDSPDEQSF. DNA for the CDR3: TGTGCCAGCAGCGTGGGGGACTCCCCGGATGAGCAGTCCTTC. Complete variable domain (other parts from reference TRBV9 and TRBJ2-1): DSGVTQTPKHLITATGQRVTLRCSPRSGDLSVYWYQQSLDQGLQFLIQYYNGEERAKGNILERFSAQQFPDLHSELNLSSLELGDSALYFCASSVGDSPDEQSFGPGTRLTVL.

In the case of this clonotype: No conserved phenylalanine or tryptophan ends this CDR3, so it is likely a read error. The chain joins TRBV29-1 to TRBJ1-2; 9 nucleotides align to TRBD1. The CDR3 length is 13 residues. The germline V gene has CDR1 SQVTM and CDR2 ANQGSEA. V was clipped by 7 bases and J by 5 bases; unmatched bases: 8. DNA of the CDR3: TGCAGCGGAAAACAGGGGGCGCAGTATGGCTACACCTCC. Translated: CSGKQGAQYGYTS.

Note on this clonotype: The CDR3 does not end in the conserved phenylalanine or tryptophan, so this is likely a read error. This chain joins TRBV20-1 and TRBJ2-5, with D possibly matching TRBD1 (5 bases). The CDR3 loop spans 14 amino acids. Germline CDR1 DFQATT, CDR2 SNEGSKA (reference sequence). The CDR3 nucleotides are TGCAGGGCGGAACCACAGGCGTTCCAAGAGACCCAGTACCTC. This codes for CRAEPQAFQETQYL.

This clonotype was counted at least ten times. V gene TRBV19 combines with J gene TRBJ2-7; TRBD2 aligns across 9 bases. The CDR3 loop spans 15 amino acids. CDR1 is LNHDA and CDR2 is SQIVND in the germline V gene (reference sequence). Losses at the gene ends were 3 bases for V and 3 bases for J; bases not matched to a gene: 6. The chain's CDR3 is CASSIKLAGNYEQYF. CDR3 DNA: TGTGCCAGTAGTATCAAACTAGCGGGCAACTACGAGCAGTACTTC.

This clonotype was seen ten or more times. The chain employs TRBV13 and TRBJ2-3; no firm D call. V lost 5 bases and J 1 base, leaving 10 bases between the germline ends. Germline V lookup: CDR1 PRHDT, CDR2 FYEKMQ (reference sequence). This CDR3 spans 14 amino acids. In DNA, the CDR3 is TGTGCCAGCAGCCCTGGACGGCGCACAGATACGCAGTATTTT. Protein sequence: CASSPGRRTDTQYF.

This clonotype was picked up a small number of times. This chain links TRBV6-5 with TRBJ2-1; tentative D call: TRBD2 (7 bases). V lost 6 bases, J lost 5 bases, and 17 bases lay in between. This CDR3 region has 15 residues. Per germline, CDR1 MNHEY and CDR2 SVGAGI. CDR3 sequence reads: CASRGGGPFNNEQFF. The CDR3 nucleotides are TGTGCCAGCAGGGGCGGGGGCCCCTTCAACAATGAGCAGTTCTTC.

The chain uses TRBV27 and TRBJ2-2; unclear D gene. V shed 6 bases and J shed 0 bases, with 11 bases lying between them. The CDR3 is 15 residues long. Per the germline V gene, CDR1 is MNHEY and CDR2 is SMNVEV (reference sequence). CDR3 sequence (DNA): TGTGCCAGCAGGGTATCTCTCGCGAACACCGGGGAGCTGTTTTTT. Translating it yields CASRVSLANTGELFF.

Only a few counts were recorded for this clonotype. The chain has TRBV12-3 or TRBV12-4 and TRBJ1-1; D remains unclear. The CDR3 sequence is 13 residues long. Trimming shortened V by 5 bases and J by 4 bases, and 11 bases separated the two germline ends. Written as DNA, the CDR3 is TGTGCCAGCAGTCCTCAGTGGGGCACTGAAGCTTTCTTT. It is translated as CASSPQWGTEAFF.

The CDR3 loop reads CASSLRGDNQPQHF. CDR3 sequence (DNA): TGTGCCAGCAGCTTGCGAGGGGACAATCAGCCCCAGCATTTT. The rearrangement joins TRBV9 to TRBJ1-5, with D possibly TRBD1 on 5 matching bases. CDR3 length: 14 amino acids. V lost 4 bases and J 3 bases, leaving 11 bases between the germline ends. Germline CDR1 is SGDLS and CDR2 is YYNGEE.

V usage is TRBV15 and J usage is TRBJ2-5; 14 bases are a match to TRBD2. Germline CDR1 LNHNV, CDR2 YYDKDF (reference sequence). Unmatched junction bases numbered 11, after V lost 6 bases and J lost 5 bases. The CDR3 has 17 residues. CDR3 in DNA: TGTGCCACCAGTGATTACCGACTAGCGGGAGGGTGGGAGACCCAGTACTTC. This codes for CATSDYRLAGGWETQYF.

This clonotype was recorded at least ten times. This chain joins TRBV7-2 and TRBJ2-7; D remains unclear. In germline, CDR1 is SGHTA, CDR2 FQGNSA. Between the trimmed V and J ends, which lost 1 base and 6 bases, there was a span of 10 bases. This CDR3 has 13 residues. CDR3 DNA sequence: TGTGCCAGCAGCTTAGACAGTCCGGGCGAGCAGTACTTC. It codes for CASSLDSPGEQYF.

This clonotype was found many times. V usage is TRBV5-1 and J usage is TRBJ2-2, with D tentatively TRBD1 (5 bases). CDR1 SGHRS and CDR2 YFSETQ come from the germline V gene. There are 15 residues in the CDR3. The germline V and J ends were trimmed by 3 bases and 1 base, with 10 bases remaining between them. DNA for the CDR3: TGCGCCAGCAGCTCCCTGACAGAGAACACCGGGGAGCTGTTTTTT. Its protein product is CASSSLTENTGELFF.

The rearrangement links TRBV29-1 to TRBJ2-5; D possibly corresponds to TRBD2 (6 bases). CDR1 SQVTM and CDR2 ANQGSEA come from the germline V gene. Trimming pared 4 bases from V and 5 bases from J, leaving 20 bases between. The CDR3 runs to 15 residues. The CDR3 is CSVVYYLGEDETQYF. The CDR3 DNA sequence: TGCAGCGTTGTTTACTACTTAGGGGAGGATGAGACCCAGTACTTC.

The chain combines TRBV5-6 with TRBJ2-7, with D perhaps matching TRBD1 (6 bases). V was shortened by 1 base and J by 5 bases, with 13 bases between the two germline ends. Germline CDR1 SGHDT, CDR2 YYEEEE. This CDR3 comprises 14 residues. In nucleotides, the CDR3 is TGTGCCAGCAGCTTGAGGACAGCGGTCGACGAGCAGTACTTC. Translated, it gives CASSLRTAVDEQYF.

This clonotype occurred many times. This rearrangement joins TRBV28 to TRBJ1-5; a weak D match, TRBD1 (6 bases). Deletions cut 3 bases from V and 7 bases from J, with 16 bases between. Germline-derived CDR1 and CDR2 are MDHEN and SYDVKM. The CDR3 consists of 15 residues. In DNA, the CDR3 is TGTGCCAGCAGTTTTTCTCCACCCCAGGGGCAGCCCCAGCATTTT. Its translation: CASSFSPPQGQPQHF.

This clonotype came up a few times. This may be a read error, as it is one base from a much larger clone. This sequence joins TRBV12-3 or TRBV12-4 and TRBJ2-7; TRBD1 matches 7 bases. The CDR3 has 13 amino acids. The CDR3 nucleotides are TGTGCCAGCAGGCCGGGACAGTTCTACGAGCGGTACTTC. This sequence encodes CASRPGQFYERYF.

Many counts were recorded for this clonotype. The rearrangement joins TRBV9 to TRBJ2-7, with TRBD1 identical over 7 bases. The CDR3 is 14 residues long. The V gene end was trimmed by 0 bases and the J gene end by 3 bases; junction bases not matched to a gene: 3. The germline V gene has CDR1 SGDLS and CDR2 YYNGEE. CDR3 sequence: CASSVAPGGYEQYF. For the CDR3, the DNA is TGTGCCAGCAGCGTAGCTCCAGGGGGCTACGAGCAGTACTTC.